This entry lists 11 T cell receptor beta chains sequenced from one sample in a study of T cell clones after liver transplantation. Repertoires were generated with immunoSEQ multiplex PCR, while TCRdb's copy carries only in-frame clones and drops some. The table lists 50,000 to 55,000 clones, approximately 71% of them singletons. Sequenced here: CD4+ T cells from blood, sampled more than 53 months after liver transplant. These receptors were taken from a human patient who received a liver transplant. Some T cells may be graft donor cells.

This clone has more than one count but fewer than ten. This chain joins TRBV13 and TRBJ1-1; TRBD1 matches 8 bases. J gave up 3 bases and V 7 bases, and 7 bases lay outside the gene matches. The CDR3 runs 14 residues. Germline CDR1 is PRHDT and CDR2 is FYEKMQ (reference sequence). The CDR3, as DNA: TGTGCCAGCAACCGACAGGGGTTCGACACTGAAGCTTTCTTT. Protein: CASNRQGFDTEAFF. Filled out from reference TRBV13 and TRBJ1-1, the complete variable domain reads AAGVIQSPRHLIKEKRETATLKCYPIPRHDTVYWYQQGPGQDPQFLISFYEKMQSDKGSIPDRFSAQQFSDYHSELNMSSLELGDSALYFCASNRQGFDTEAFFGQGTRLTVV.

The genes are TRBV4-1 and TRBJ2-7; D uncertain. Per the germline V gene, CDR1 is MGHRA and CDR2 is YSYEKL. The CDR3 spans 14 residues. V was shortened by 1 base and J by 6 bases, with 13 bases between the two germline ends. CDR3 residues: CASSQASPLGEQYF. As DNA, the CDR3 is TGCGCCAGCAGCCAAGCGTCCCCCTTAGGCGAGCAGTACTTC.

This clone appeared a few times. This same CDR3 is encoded by further DNA sequences in the sample. The chain employs TRBV5-4 and TRBJ2-2; 15 bases fit TRBD2. V trimming: 5 bases; J trimming: 2 bases; junction bases outside the gene matches: 4. This CDR3 comprises 17 residues. Germline V lookup: CDR1 SGHNT, CDR2 YYREEE (reference sequence). The CDR3 loop is CASRPGLAGGNTGELFF. For the CDR3, the DNA is TGTGCCAGCAGACCGGGACTAGCGGGGGGAAACACCGGGGAGCTGTTTTTT. The full variable domain, rest sourced from reference TRBV5-4 and TRBJ2-2, is ETGVTQSPTHLIKTRGQQVTLRCSSQSGHNTVSWYQQALGQGPQFIFQYYREEENGRGNFPPRFSGLQFPNYSSELNVNALELDDSALYLCASRPGLAGGNTGELFFGEGSRLTVL.

Concerning this clone: The sample holds other DNA sequences that translate to the same CDR3. This chain joins TRBV7-2 and TRBJ1-5; D perhaps matches TRBD1 (5 bases). This CDR3 has 15 residues. V was trimmed by 0 bases and J by 0 bases, leaving 6 bases between them. Germline CDR1 is SGHTA and CDR2 is FQGNSA. The chain's CDR3 is CASSLAGGSNQPQHF. CDR3 nucleotides: TGTGCCAGCAGCTTAGCGGGGGGTAGCAATCAGCCCCAGCATTTT.

This rearrangement joins TRBV5-1 to TRBJ2-3; D possibly matches TRBD1 or TRBD2 (6 bases each). Trimming pared 6 bases from V and 2 bases from J, leaving 13 bases between. Germline V gene data show CDR1 as SGHRS and CDR2 as YFSETQ. The length of the CDR3 is 14 residues. The CDR3 DNA reads TGCGCCAGCAAGGAGGGGGGCTACACAGATACGCAGTATTTT. Protein product: CASKEGGYTDTQYF.

As concerns this clone: Since a much larger clone is just one base distant, this may be a read error. Different DNA sequences within this sample yield the same CDR3. The chain couples TRBV7-2 to TRBJ1-2, with 8 bases aligning to TRBD1. In germline, CDR1 is SGHTA, CDR2 FQGNSA. The CDR3 is 14 amino acids. DNA for the CDR3: TGTGCCAGCAGCTTTGACAGGGGAGGCTATGGCTATACCTTC. This encodes CASSFDRGGYGYTF.

In DNA, the CDR3 is TGCGCCAGCAGCTTGGCCGGGACAGGGGGCACAGATACGCAGTATTTT. Protein: CASSLAGTGGTDTQYF. This chain connects TRBV5-1 to TRBJ2-3; 10 bases are a match to TRBD1. This CDR3 has 16 residues. After removal of 0 bases from V and 1 base from J, the junction contained 2 bases not matched to a gene. The V gene's germline CDR1 is SGHRS and CDR2 YFSETQ.

This chain joins TRBV6-6 and TRBJ1-4; 9 bases fit TRBD1. This CDR3 contains 16 residues. Per germline, CDR1 MNHNY and CDR2 SVGAGI (reference sequence). V lost 5 bases to trimming and J lost 10 bases; unmatched junction nucleotides: 14. The CDR3 DNA follows: TGTGCCAGCAGTCCCCTTCATACAGGGGGCACAGGAAAACTGTTTTTT. Its protein product is CASSPLHTGGTGKLFF.

V gene TRBV30 combines with J gene TRBJ1-6; TRBD1 matches at 8 bases. Germline loops: CDR1 GTSNPN, CDR2 SVGIG (reference sequence). This CDR3 contains 11 residues. Trimming took 5 bases from V and 9 from J; bases not matched to a gene: 0. The CDR3 sequence: CAWDRGSPLHF. The DNA for the CDR3 is TGTGCCTGGGACAGGGGTTCACCCCTCCACTTT.

V and J are TRBV5-4 and TRBJ2-5; weak D call: TRBD2 (5 bases). V was cut by 2 bases and J by 7 bases, with 12 bases left in between. The CDR3 spans 13 residues. In germline, CDR1 is SGHNT, CDR2 YYREEE (reference sequence). The chain's CDR3 is CASSFPAGMTQYF. In DNA, the CDR3 is TGTGCCAGCAGCTTCCCCGCGGGCATGACCCAGTACTTC.

This chain connects TRBV6-5 to TRBJ2-2; TRBD1 aligns across 7 bases. Germline-derived CDR1 and CDR2 are MNHEY and SVGAGI. The CDR3 is 12 amino acids. V gave up 7 bases and J gave up 8 bases; unmatched junction bases: 4. The CDR3 region has the DNA TGTGCCAGCAACAGGGGAATAGGGGAGCTGTTTTTT. Translation gives CASNRGIGELFF.